This passage covers 17 T cell receptor beta chains from one sample sequenced in a study of control samples from healthy donors and cancer patients. Profiled with immunoSEQ multiplex PCR; TCRdb holds only in-frame clones, not every one. Of roughly 120,000 clones in the sample, roughly 92% were seen once. What was sequenced was blood. These receptors were collected from a young man in good health.

The V and J genes are TRBV6-4 and TRBJ2-1; TRBD2 matches 9 bases. Germline V CDR1 and CDR2: MRHNA, SNTAGT. V gave up 6 bases and J gave up 4 bases; unmatched junction bases: 4. The CDR3 has 14 amino acids. DNA for the CDR3: TGTGCCAGCAGCCTCGCGGGAGGGTACAATGAGCAGTTCTTC. It yields the protein CASSLAGGYNEQFF.

V is TRBV6-1 and J is TRBJ1-2; 9 bases align to TRBD1. The germline V gene has CDR1 MNHNS and CDR2 SASEGT. The CDR3 spans 14 residues. V lost 0 bases, J lost 9 bases, and 5 bases stayed unmatched. Here the CDR3 reads CASSEAGQGGSYTF. DNA for the CDR3: TGTGCCAGCAGTGAAGCGGGACAGGGAGGTAGCTACACCTTC.

This clone has only a few counts. The chain combines TRBV29-1 with TRBJ2-5; D tentatively fits TRBD1 or TRBD2 (5 bases each). CDR1 and CDR2 (germline): SQVTM, ANQGSEA. The CDR3 extends over 15 amino acids. V lost 7 bases and J lost 2, with 20 bases in between. As DNA, the CDR3 is TGCAGCGCCGGCCAGGGTCGGGGCTTGCAAGAGACCCAGTACTTC. As protein: CSAGQGRGLQETQYF.

The rearrangement links TRBV19 to TRBJ1-2; 7 bases align to TRBD1. The CDR3 contains 17 residues. The V gene end was trimmed by 0 bases and the J gene end by 2 bases; junction bases not matched to a gene: 9. Germline V CDR1 and CDR2: LNHDA, SQIVND (reference sequence). Written as DNA, the CDR3 is TGTGCCAGTAGTATAGACCCGGTGGAGGGGGCGAACTATGGCTACACCTTC. Translation: CASSIDPVEGANYGYTF.

Only a few counts were recorded for this clone. The DNA of the CDR3 is TGTGCCAGCAGAGGGACGATCGGCGATGGCTACACCTTC. Amino acids: CASRGTIGDGYTF. The V and J genes are TRBV6-5 and TRBJ1-2; D is possibly TRBD1 (5 bases). The germline gives CDR1 MNHEY, CDR2 SVGAGI. The ends were cut back, 6 bases at V and 6 bases at J, with 14 bases in the middle. This CDR3 is built from 13 residues.

V is TRBV11-1 and J is TRBJ1-1; no clear D gene. V lost 4 bases and J lost 2, with 5 bases in between. From germline, CDR1 is SGHAT and CDR2 FQDESV (reference sequence). The CDR3 sequence is 12 residues long. Written as DNA, the CDR3 is TGTGCCAGCAGCTCCGACAACACTGAAGCTTTCTTT. As protein: CASSSDNTEAFF.

This chain connects TRBV7-9 to TRBJ2-2, with 9 bases lining up with TRBD1. Germline V lookup: CDR1 SEHNR, CDR2 FQNEAQ (reference sequence). The V gene end was trimmed by 4 bases and the J gene end by 7 bases; junction bases not matched to a gene: 13. The CDR3 has 17 residues. The CDR3 loop reads CASSSPGQGGIGGELFF. In nucleotides, the CDR3 is TGTGCCAGCAGCTCCCCGGGACAGGGAGGAATCGGCGGGGAGCTGTTTTTT.

The chain recombines TRBV28 with TRBJ1-5, with no clear D. The germline gives CDR1 MDHEN, CDR2 SYDVKM. This CDR3 region has 14 residues. Trimming removed 3 bases from V and 2 bases from J, with 8 bases in between. The CDR3 DNA sequence: TGTGCCAGCAGTTTCCTGCGAGGCAATCAGCCCCAGCATTTT. Protein sequence: CASSFLRGNQPQHF.

This clone was detected only once. The V gene is TRBV2, the J gene TRBJ2-5; 10 bases align to TRBD2. The CDR3 is 17 residues long. Trimming cost V 1 base and J 2 bases; bases outside gene matches: 7. Germline assignment: CDR1 SNHLY and CDR2 FYNNEI. In DNA form, the CDR3 reads TGTGCCAGCAGTGAAGTCGGGCCTAGCGGGGGACAAGAGACCCAGTACTTC. It specifies CASSEVGPSGGQETQYF.

The chain links TRBV5-6 to TRBJ1-1; 7 bases align to TRBD1. CDR3 size: 14 residues. With V trimmed by 2 bases and J by 6 bases, 7 bases remained unmatched. Per germline, CDR1 SGHDT and CDR2 YYEEEE. The CDR3 region is CASSFPHRGSEAFF. The CDR3 DNA follows: TGTGCCAGCAGCTTTCCGCACAGGGGATCTGAAGCTTTCTTT.

The rearrangement links TRBV11-2 to TRBJ2-2; TRBD1 matches at 7 bases. V shed 5 bases, J shed 2 bases, and the junction held 11 bases outside the gene matches. Per germline, CDR1 SGHAT and CDR2 FQNNGV. The CDR3 loop spans 17 amino acids. This CDR3 is CASSTQRQGINTGELFF. In nucleotides, the CDR3 is TGTGCCAGCAGCACCCAAAGACAGGGTATAAACACCGGGGAGCTGTTTTTT.

Worth noting for this clone: This same CDR3 is encoded by further DNA sequences in the sample. V is TRBV14 and J is TRBJ2-7; 7 bases agree with TRBD1. The V segment lost 8 bases and the J segment 3 bases; nucleotides outside the gene matches: 7. CDR1 and CDR2 (germline): SGHDN, FVKESK. This CDR3 comprises 13 residues. CDR3 amino acids: CASSSTGHYEQYV. DNA of the CDR3: TGTGCCAGCTCCTCGACAGGGCACTACGAGCAGTACGTC.

The V call is TRBV28, the J call TRBJ2-1, with D unclear. This CDR3 is 14 amino acids long. Germline lookup yields CDR1 MDHEN and CDR2 SYDVKM. V gave up 1 base and J gave up 2 bases, with 6 bases separating them. For the CDR3, the DNA is TGTGCCAGCAGTTTATCTTACCCCTACAATGAGCAGTTCTTC. It codes for CASSLSYPYNEQFF.

The chain uses TRBV7-9 and TRBJ2-1; D gene unclear. Germline V gene sequence: CDR1 SEHNR, CDR2 FQNEAQ (reference sequence). The CDR3 is made up of 10 amino acids. Trimming cost V 5 bases and J 6 bases, with 2 bases left between them. The CDR3 spells CASSGNEQFF. The CDR3 bases are TGTGCCAGCAGCGGCAATGAGCAGTTCTTC.

The chain recombines TRBV5-5 with TRBJ2-5; D unclear. Germline CDR1 SGHKS, CDR2 YYEKEE (reference sequence). Trimming left V 3 bases short and J 5 bases short, with 11 bases between. The CDR3 runs 13 residues. The CDR3 DNA reads TGTGCCAGCAGCTATGCGTTGCCCGAGACCCAGTACTTC. This gives the protein CASSYALPETQYF.

This clone was detected only once. The V and J genes are TRBV6-5 and TRBJ2-6, with D possibly TRBD1 on 6 matching bases. V was cut by 4 bases and J by 1 base, with 11 bases left in between. This CDR3 is built from 16 residues. Germline CDR1 is MNHEY and CDR2 is SVGAGI. CDR3 nucleotides: TGTGCCAGCAGTTTCCCAGGGGAATCTGGGGCCAACGTCCTGACTTTC. This codes for CASSFPGESGANVLTF.

CDR3 sequence: CASIQGGTSEKPQHF. The CDR3, as DNA: TGTGCCAGCATTCAGGGGGGGACAAGTGAGAAGCCCCAGCATTTT. The chain joins TRBV28 to TRBJ1-5, with TRBD1 matching over 7 bases. CDR1 is MDHEN and CDR2 is SYDVKM in the germline V gene. J was trimmed by 8 bases and V by 7 bases; bases with no gene match: 14. This CDR3 is built from 15 residues.